The present entry profiles one T cell receptor (beta chain) with its context. The data are from a study of CD8+CD57+ T cells in acquired aplastic anemia. Genomic DNA constituted the template upon which TCR beta VDJ and CDR3 profiling was performed. TCRdb independently ran MiXCR on the reads; one entry per CDR3 protein. The top ten hold approximately 32% of the sample, which has 190,000 or so distinct CDR3 sequences, approximately 60% seen once. The sample taken for sequencing was sorted CD4+, CD8+, or CD8+CD57+ T cells (not recorded which) from PBMCs. This TCR came from a human donor in good health.

This CDR3 reads CSVEPRGIQETQYF. The CDR3 coding sequence is TGCAGCGTTGAGCCGAGGGGTATCCAAGAGACCCAGTACTTC. V is TRBV29-1 and J is TRBJ2-5; D might be TRBD1 or TRBD2, each matching 5 bases. Germline CDR1 SQVTM, CDR2 ANQGSEA. This CDR3 has 14 residues. V was shortened by 3 bases and J by 1 base, with 12 bases between the two germline ends.